The 19 T cell receptor beta chains given below trace back to one sample, sequenced in a study of identical twins. TCRdb passed the 5' RACE reads through MiXCR, listing each CDR3 protein once. The table records 1.5 million to 2 million distinct CDR3 sequences, about 31% of them present only once. The specimen sequenced was cord blood. These receptors were taken from a newborn girl in good health.

A note on this clonotype: Mismatch with germline at one junction end may stem from a read error. The CDR3 DNA is TGTGCCGGCAGTGCCGGCTACGAGCAGTACTTC. Translating it yields CAGSAGYEQYF. The chain uses TRBV28 and TRBJ2-7, with no clear D. The CDR3 consists of 11 residues. Germline-derived CDR1 and CDR2 are MDHEN and SYDVKM.

This clonotype was counted only a few times. The chain has TRBV28 and TRBJ2-1, with 11 positions matching TRBD2. The germline CDR1 and CDR2 sequences are MDHEN and SYDVKM. J gave up 6 bases and V 4 bases, and 8 bases lay outside the gene matches. The CDR3 has 16 amino acids. CDR3 bases: TGTGCCAGCAGTTCGCCCGGGACTAGCGGTCTCAATGAGCAGTTCTTC. The encoded protein is CASSSPGTSGLNEQFF.

This chain connects TRBV12-3 or TRBV12-4 to TRBJ2-1, with TRBD1 identical over 7 bases. The DNA end is a closer match to TRBJ2-7, so the J assignment may be wrong. The CDR3 is 14 residues long. Written as DNA, the CDR3 is TGTGCCAGCAGTTTGGGGACAGCTTACAATGAGCAGTACTTC. Translation gives CASSLGTAYNEQYF.

The J gene is TRBJ1-2, the V gene TRBV12-3 or TRBV12-4; tentatively, D is TRBD1 (5 bases). The CDR3 consists of 15 residues. Trimming shortened V by 6 bases and J by 0 bases, and 14 bases separated the two germline ends. This chain's CDR3 is CASSPTGVPNYGYTF. The DNA of the CDR3 is TGTGCCAGCAGCCCAACAGGAGTCCCTAACTATGGCTACACCTTC.

This sequence joins TRBV2 and TRBJ2-4; a possible D gene is TRBD1 (6 bases). CDR3 length: 14 residues. The V end was cut by 7 bases, the J end by 0 bases, with 10 bases between. CDR1 and CDR2 (germline): SNHLY, FYNNEI. CDR3: CASTTGLAKNIQYF. The CDR3 bases are TGTGCCAGCACAACAGGGTTAGCCAAAAACATTCAGTACTTC.

The chain links TRBV11-2 to TRBJ2-3; 7 bases line up with TRBD1. Germline V gene sequence: CDR1 SGHAT, CDR2 FQNNGV. CDR3 size: 14 residues. Trimming cost V 3 bases and J 5 bases; bases outside gene matches: 5. For the CDR3, the DNA is TGTGCCAGCAGCTTTAGTAGGGGGCTAGATACGCAGTATTTT. The encoded protein is CASSFSRGLDTQYF.

Turning to this clonotype: One end of the junction is discordant with germline, which a read error may explain. The V call is TRBV28, the J call TRBJ1-5, with a tentative D call TRBD1 (5 bases). The germline CDR1 and CDR2 sequences are MDHEN and SYDVKM. This CDR3 spans 18 amino acids. CDR3 nucleotides: TGTGCCAGCAGTTTTGAACGGGACCCCCGATATAGCAATCGGCCCCAGCATTTT. This codes for CASSFERDPRYSNRPQHF.

This sequence joins TRBV5-1 and TRBJ2-1; a weak D match, TRBD2 (5 bases). The CDR3 totals 14 residues. The V end was cut by 5 bases, the J end by 1 base, with 10 bases between. Germline CDR1 SGHRS, CDR2 YFSETQ. The CDR3, as DNA: TGCGCCAGCAGGTTCGACTATTCCTACAATGAGCAGTTCTTC. Residues: CASRFDYSYNEQFF.

This clonotype was observed many times. This chain connects TRBV6-5 to TRBJ2-7; D is perhaps TRBD2 (5 bases). Germline V lookup: CDR1 MNHEY, CDR2 SVGAGI. The germline V and J ends were trimmed by 7 bases and 6 bases, with 10 bases remaining between them. CDR3 length equals 11 residues. The CDR3 sequence is CASTEGSEQYF. In nucleotides, the CDR3 is TGTGCCAGCACTGAGGGTTCCGAGCAGTACTTC.

The CDR3 here is CASSLRVVKFF. CDR3 bases: TGCGCCAGCAGCTTACGGGTCGTGAAGTTCTTC. The V gene is TRBV5-1, the J gene TRBJ2-1; D is unresolved. The CDR3 is 11 amino acids. CDR1 and CDR2 (germline): SGHRS, YFSETQ. The ends were cut back, 2 bases at V and 14 bases at J, with 11 bases in the middle.

Only a few counts were recorded for this clonotype. The J gene is TRBJ1-1, the V gene TRBV5-1; TRBD1 aligns across 7 bases. This CDR3 is built from 16 residues. V trimming: 2 bases; J trimming: 3 bases; junction bases outside the gene matches: 10. CDR1 SGHRS and CDR2 YFSETQ come from the germline V gene. CDR3 nucleotides: TGCGCCAGCAGCTTCCTCATTACAGGGGATGACACTGAAGCTTTCTTT. Its translation: CASSFLITGDDTEAFF.

The genes are TRBV24-1 and TRBJ1-2; 11 positions agree with TRBD1. Per germline, CDR1 KGHDR and CDR2 SFDVKD. The CDR3 is made up of 15 amino acids. V lost 3 bases, J lost 4 bases, and 3 bases stayed unmatched. This CDR3 reads CATSDGGQGGYGYTF. The CDR3 DNA is TGTGCCACCAGTGATGGGGGACAGGGGGGCTATGGCTACACCTTC.

This clonotype is a singleton in its sample. The rearrangement uses TRBV19 and TRBJ2-1, with TRBD2 as a possible D gene (5 bases). The better agreement between TRBJ2-7 and the DNA end casts doubt on the J call. This CDR3 spans 17 amino acids. From germline, CDR1 is LNHDA and CDR2 SQIVND (reference sequence). CDR3 DNA: TGTGCCAGTAGTACCCTCTCGTCGGGTCTAGCTTACAATGAGCAGTACTTC. Protein product: CASSTLSSGLAYNEQYF.

This clonotype was seen a few times. This chain connects TRBV20-1 to TRBJ1-2, with D unresolved. The V end was cut by 4 bases, the J end by 4 bases, with 13 bases between. The CDR3 covers 13 residues. Germline CDR1 is DFQATT and CDR2 is SNEGSKA (reference sequence). The CDR3: CSAIRREGYGYTF. The CDR3 DNA reads as TGCAGTGCTATCCGGAGGGAGGGCTATGGCTACACCTTC.

The V and J genes are TRBV29-1 and TRBJ1-1, with D hard to call. The CDR3 totals 11 residues. Germline V CDR1 and CDR2: SQVTM, ANQGSEA. V lost 2 bases to trimming and J lost 11 bases, with 12 bases between them. CDR3 region: CSVEIGIGAFF. CDR3 DNA: TGCAGCGTTGAAATCGGTATTGGGGCTTTCTTT. The complete variable domain, with remaining parts taken from reference TRBV29-1 and TRBJ1-1, reads SAVISQKPSRDICQRGTSLTIQCQVDSQVTMMFWYRQQPGQSLTLIATANQGSEATYESGFVIDKFPISRPNLTFSTLTVSNMSPEDSSIYLCSVEIGIGAFFGQGTRLTVV.

The J gene is TRBJ2-7, the V gene TRBV6-5; 11 nucleotides align to TRBD1. The V gene's germline CDR1 is MNHEY and CDR2 SVGAGI. The J segment lost 0 bases and the V segment lost 5 bases, leaving 6 bases of the junction unmatched. The CDR3 spans 16 residues. The CDR3 loop reads CASSPDRGLLSYEQYF. DNA of the CDR3: TGTGCCAGCAGTCCGGACAGGGGGCTCCTCTCCTACGAGCAGTACTTC.

This clonotype was seen more than once but under ten times. The J gene is TRBJ2-1, the V gene TRBV20-1, with TRBD2 identical over 10 bases. The CDR3 is 15 residues long. V lost 0 bases, J lost 6 bases, and 5 bases stayed unmatched. Germline CDR1 DFQATT, CDR2 SNEGSKA (reference sequence). The DNA for the CDR3 is TGCAGTGCTAGAGATGGGAGCGGGAGGGCCAATGAGCAGTTCTTC. It codes for CSARDGSGRANEQFF.

This chain uses TRBV28 with TRBJ1-1; no clear D. The germline V and J ends were trimmed by 6 bases and 4 bases, with 21 bases remaining between them. The CDR3 contains 16 residues. Looked up from germline, CDR1 is MDHEN and CDR2 is SYDVKM. The CDR3 region has the DNA TGTGCCAGCAGCCAATGGAGGACTCGGGAGAGCACTGAAGCTTTCTTT. Amino acids: CASSQWRTRESTEAFF.

The chain uses TRBV2 and TRBJ2-1; D ambiguous. The CDR3 has 14 amino acids. CDR1 SNHLY and CDR2 FYNNEI come from the germline V gene. Trimming took off 11 bases at V and 8 bases at J, with 22 bases between the two ends. The CDR3 region has the DNA TGTGCCGCCCTTGAGCGTATTGGAAGCGATGAGCAGTTCTTC. Residues: CAALERIGSDEQFF. Full variable domain (rest looked up from reference TRBV2 and TRBJ2-1): EPEVTQTPSHQVTQMGQEVILRCVPISNHLYFYWYRQILGQKVEFLVSFYNNEISEKSEIFDDQFSVERPDGSNFTLKIRSTKLEDSAMYFCAALERIGSDEQFFGPGTRLTVL.